This passage covers 7 T cell receptor beta chains from one sample sequenced in a study of cytomegalovirus exposure and HLA in healthy donors. Use of 60 Vbeta and 13 Jbeta primers characterized the PCR. Assay: immunoSEQ multiplex PCR; the TCRdb copy retains only in-frame clones and omits some. The sample lists some 150,000 clones, 85% to 90% seen once, with approximately 4.7% in the top ten. Sequenced material: PBMCs. The source of these receptors is a woman in her twenties or thirties in good health and CMV-seronegative.

This chain joins TRBV5-6 and TRBJ2-7; 8 bases agree with TRBD1. The V and J ends lost 6 bases and 4 bases, in that order; junction bases with no gene match: 18. Germline assignment: CDR1 SGHDT and CDR2 YYEEEE. The CDR3 runs 17 residues. The CDR3 is CASTGQGWGMATYEQYF. DNA of the CDR3: TGTGCCAGCACCGGACAGGGCTGGGGTATGGCAACTTACGAGCAGTACTTC.

The rearrangement links TRBV30 to TRBJ1-1, with TRBD1 as a possible D gene (5 bases). Per the germline V gene, CDR1 is GTSNPN and CDR2 is SVGIG (reference sequence). The CDR3 is 12 residues long. V dropped 0 bases and J dropped 5 bases, with 7 bases sitting between them. Written as DNA, the CDR3 is TGTGCCTGGAGTGTAAGGGGTACTGAAGCTTTCTTT. It yields the protein CAWSVRGTEAFF.

V is TRBV10-3 and J is TRBJ2-2, with a weak D call TRBD2 (6 bases). V was trimmed by 7 bases and J by 3 bases, leaving 15 bases between them. CDR3 size: 15 residues. Looked up from germline, CDR1 is ENHRY and CDR2 is SYGVKD. The DNA for the CDR3 is TGTGCCATCACCCTCACGGGAGACGACACCGGGGAGCTGTTTTTT. Protein product: CAITLTGDDTGELFF.

This chain links TRBV28 with TRBJ1-5, with D hard to call. The germline V and J ends were trimmed by 3 bases and 5 bases, with 8 bases remaining between them. Germline V gives CDR1 MDHEN, CDR2 SYDVKM. This CDR3 has 13 residues. Here the CDR3 reads CASSFSNYQPQHF. The CDR3 DNA follows: TGTGCCAGCAGTTTTAGCAACTATCAGCCCCAGCATTTT.

The V and J genes are TRBV5-4 and TRBJ2-7, with 9 nucleotides matching TRBD1. CDR3 length: 15 residues. J was trimmed by 7 bases and V by 3 bases; bases with no gene match: 11. Per the germline V gene, CDR1 is SGHNT and CDR2 is YYREEE (reference sequence). CDR3 sequence: CASSSPGQGIREQYF. CDR3 DNA: TGTGCCAGCAGCTCGCCGGGACAGGGTATCCGGGAGCAGTACTTC. The variable domain in full, with the rest retrieved from reference TRBV5-4 and TRBJ2-7, is ETGVTQSPTHLIKTRGQQVTLRCSSQSGHNTVSWYQQALGQGPQFIFQYYREEENGRGNFPPRFSGLQFPNYSSELNVNALELDDSALYLCASSSPGQGIREQYFGPGTRLTVT.

The chain has TRBV7-9 and TRBJ2-3; 8 nucleotides match TRBD2. The CDR3 sequence is 15 residues long. V lost 5 bases, J lost 6 bases, and 10 bases stayed unmatched. CDR1 is SEHNR, CDR2 FQNEAQ, per germline (reference sequence). The CDR3 DNA reads TGTGCCAGCAGCGCTAGCGGGTCCCCCACGGATACGCAGTATTTT. Protein: CASSASGSPTDTQYF.

The chain employs TRBV6-5 and TRBJ2-5; 8 nucleotides align to TRBD1. Trimming at V came to 2 bases and at J to 4 bases, leaving 6 bases not matched to a gene. Germline-derived CDR1 and CDR2 are MNHEY and SVGAGI. This CDR3 has 15 amino acids. This chain's CDR3 is CASSYIGQGRETQYF. The CDR3 bases are TGTGCCAGCAGTTACATAGGACAGGGCCGAGAGACCCAGTACTTC.